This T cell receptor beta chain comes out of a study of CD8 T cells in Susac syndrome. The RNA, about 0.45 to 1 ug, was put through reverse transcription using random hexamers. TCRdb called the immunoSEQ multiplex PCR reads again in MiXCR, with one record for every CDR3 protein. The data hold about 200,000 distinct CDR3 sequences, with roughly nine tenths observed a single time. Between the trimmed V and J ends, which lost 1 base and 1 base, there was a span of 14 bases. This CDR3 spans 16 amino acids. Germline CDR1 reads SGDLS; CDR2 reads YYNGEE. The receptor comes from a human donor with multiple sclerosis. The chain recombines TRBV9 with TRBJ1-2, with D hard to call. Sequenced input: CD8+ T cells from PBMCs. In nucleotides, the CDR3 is TGTGCCAGCAGCGTATCGATCCTCGGGGTTAACTATGGCTACACCTTC. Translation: CASSVSILGVNYGYTF.